The 14 T cell receptor beta chains given below trace back to one sample, sequenced in a study of identical twins. A single record per CDR3 protein comes from TCRdb applying MiXCR to the 5' RACE reads. The profile shows 420,000 or so distinct CDR3 sequences, around 20% of them singletons. Sequencing was performed on naive T cells sorted from blood. These receptors were obtained from a man in his fifties or sixties in good health.

This clonotype was detected a few times. The chain carries TRBV7-9 and TRBJ1-3; TRBD1 is a possible D gene (5 bases). V was pared by 3 bases and J by 5 bases, with 20 bases between. The CDR3 sequence is 17 residues long. Germline loops: CDR1 SEHNR, CDR2 FQNEAQ (reference sequence). CDR3: CASSFGPIGAGRNTIYF. The CDR3 DNA sequence: TGTGCCAGCAGCTTTGGTCCGATAGGGGCAGGCCGAAACACCATATATTTT.

In this sample, this clonotype turned up many times. The chain employs TRBV18 and TRBJ2-5; 7 bases agree with TRBD1. J lost 1 base, V lost 6 bases, and 5 bases had no gene match. From germline, CDR1 is KGHSH and CDR2 LQKENI. The CDR3 runs 14 residues. The CDR3 is CASSRGQAQETQYF. The CDR3 DNA follows: TGTGCCAGCTCCCGCGGACAGGCCCAAGAGACCCAGTACTTC. Full variable domain (rest looked up from reference TRBV18 and TRBJ2-5): NAGVMQNPRHLVRRRGQEARLRCSPMKGHSHVYWYRQLPEEGLKFMVYLQKENIIDESGMPKERFSAEFPKEGPSILRIQQVVRGDSAAYFCASSRGQAQETQYFGPGTRLLVL.

This rearrangement joins TRBV5-1 to TRBJ2-5, with D perhaps TRBD2 (5 bases). The ends were cut back, 5 bases at V and 5 bases at J, with 10 bases in the middle. The CDR3 spans 12 residues. CDR1 is SGHRS, CDR2 YFSETQ, per germline. CDR3 nucleotide sequence: TGCGCCAGCAGGGTCGGGGAGGAGACCCAGTACTTC. As protein: CASRVGEETQYF.

V is TRBV7-2 and J is TRBJ2-1, with unresolved D. V shed 1 base and J shed 13 bases, with 8 bases lying between them. Germline V gives CDR1 SGHTA, CDR2 FQGNSA. This CDR3 is 11 amino acids long. The CDR3 DNA is TGTGCCAGCAGCTTAGGGTTTGTTCAGTTCTTC. Amino acids: CASSLGFVQFF.

Only a few counts were recorded for this clonotype. This chain links TRBV10-3 with TRBJ2-7; 8 positions agree with TRBD1. The CDR3 is 14 amino acids. V trimming: 5 bases; J trimming: 2 bases; junction bases outside the gene matches: 5. Germline V gives CDR1 ENHRY, CDR2 SYGVKD. The CDR3 nucleotides are TGTGCCATCAGTCCCGGGACAGGACCCTACGAGCAGTACTTC. Translation gives CAISPGTGPYEQYF.

Many counts were recorded for this clonotype. This chain uses TRBV12-3 or TRBV12-4 with TRBJ2-7; 8 nucleotides agree with TRBD1. J was trimmed by 4 bases and V by 6 bases; bases with no gene match: 8. The CDR3 is made up of 14 amino acids. The CDR3 sequence: CASSSDRGAYEQYF. The CDR3, as DNA: TGTGCCAGCAGCTCCGACAGGGGCGCATACGAGCAGTACTTC.

The J gene is TRBJ1-1, the V gene TRBV20-1, with D tentatively TRBD1 (5 bases). The germline gives CDR1 DFQATT, CDR2 SNEGSKA (reference sequence). The germline V and J ends were trimmed by 4 bases and 5 bases, with 8 bases remaining between them. This CDR3 region has 11 residues. The CDR3 spells CSATGGTEAFF. The CDR3 nucleotides read TGCAGTGCTACCGGGGGGACTGAAGCTTTCTTT.

As regards this clonotype: A read error is possible here, since a much larger clone lies one base away. V and J are TRBV20-1 and TRBJ1-1; 8 bases match TRBD1. Germline CDR1 reads DFQATT; CDR2 reads SNEGSKA (reference sequence). The CDR3 totals 12 residues. The V gene end was trimmed by 3 bases and the J gene end by 9 bases; junction bases not matched to a gene: 6. The CDR3 DNA follows: TGCAGTGCTAGTGAGACAGGGGAAAAAGCTTTCTTT. Its translation: CSASETGEKAFF.

This chain connects TRBV5-1 to TRBJ1-5, with 7 bases fitting TRBD1. J lost 0 bases, V lost 4 bases, and 7 bases had no gene match. The germline V gene encodes CDR1 SGHRS and CDR2 YFSETQ. CDR3 length: 16 residues. The CDR3 region has the DNA TGCGCCAGCAGCGGAACCGGGACAGATAGCAATCAGCCCCAGCATTTT. Translation gives CASSGTGTDSNQPQHF.

This clonotype was seen at least ten times. The genes are TRBV19 and TRBJ2-1; D remains unclear. This CDR3 region has 12 residues. Germline lookup yields CDR1 LNHDA and CDR2 SQIVND (reference sequence). Trimming pared 6 bases from V and 8 bases from J, leaving 11 bases between. The CDR3 is CASSLDSYEQFF. For the CDR3, the DNA is TGTGCCAGTAGCCTAGATTCCTATGAGCAGTTCTTC. The complete variable domain, with remaining parts taken from reference TRBV19 and TRBJ2-1, reads DGGITQSPKYLFRKEGQNVTLSCEQNLNHDAMYWYRQDPGQGLRLIYYSQIVNDFQKGDIAEGYSVSREKKESFPLTVTSAQKNPTAFYLCASSLDSYEQFFGPGTRLTVL.

This clonotype was seen repeatedly, ten times or more. V and J are TRBV5-7 and TRBJ2-6; 7 nucleotides agree with TRBD1. TRBV5-7 carries the ORF label, with uncertain function. Germline trimming cut 5 bases from V and 0 bases from J; bases unmatched to any gene: 8. This CDR3 contains 17 residues. In nucleotides, the CDR3 is TGTGCCAGCAGTTACGTAGGGGGCCACTCTGGGGCCAACGTCCTGACTTTC. Its protein is CASSYVGGHSGANVLTF.

This sequence joins TRBV12-3 or TRBV12-4 and TRBJ2-4; 7 nucleotides match TRBD2. The junction had 4 bases not matched to a gene; V was cut back by 4 bases and J by 7 bases. The CDR3 runs to 13 residues. CDR3 bases: TGTGCCAGCAGTTACGGGGGGTTCAACATTCAGTACTTC. Protein sequence: CASSYGGFNIQYF.

This clonotype was seen ten or more times. Written as DNA, the CDR3 is TGCAGTGCTAGGAATGCGGGAGTAAGGGACAATGAGCAGTTCTTC. Translating gives CSARNAGVRDNEQFF. J is TRBJ2-1 and V is TRBV20-1, with TRBD2 matching over 7 bases. Germline V gene sequence: CDR1 DFQATT, CDR2 SNEGSKA (reference sequence). The trim removed 3 bases at V and 5 bases at J, leaving 10 bases unmatched. CDR3 length: 15 residues.

The CDR3 region is CASSTSQENTGELFF. In DNA, the CDR3 is TGCGCCAGCAGCACGTCCCAGGAGAACACCGGGGAGCTGTTTTTT. The rearrangement joins TRBV5-1 to TRBJ2-2; D not certain. Deletions cut 4 bases from V and 1 base from J, with 11 bases between. Per germline, CDR1 SGHRS and CDR2 YFSETQ. The CDR3 covers 15 residues.